This T cell receptor (beta chain) emerged from a study (dated by TCRdb to between 2014 and 2017). Broadly, across the study: The study tested whether tumor-infiltrating Tregs in breast cancer are recruited from blood Tregs or converted in situ from other CD4+ T cell subsets.

Results the study describes overall, beyond this receptor: In terms of TCR gene usage, tumor memory CD4+ T cells clustered together with blood and lymph node memory CD4+ cells, as well as with lymph node naive CD4+ cells. The validation in the larger cohort was limited to a single TCR beta V-J rearrangement instead of whole repertoires. The greatest overlap of tumor-infiltrating Treg TCR alpha and beta sequences was observed with tumor naive CD4+ T cells, followed by blood naive CD4+ T cells.

CDR1 SEHNR and CDR2 FQNEAQ are derived from the germline V gene (reference sequence). The CDR3 numbers 14 residues from cysteine through phenylalanine. The sequence is cut down to CDR3 DNA, 42 bases in frame from base 1. The germline V end is reduced by 1 base and the J end by 6 bases; junction bases left unmatched: 2. Cells that were CD4+CD25+CD127-/low were isolated as Tregs. Tregs, naive and memory CD4+ T cells from tumor, blood and ipsilateral draining lymph nodes of roughly 5 breast cancer patients underwent full-length TCR alpha and beta sequencing. Tumor tissue and lymph nodes from ipsilateral axillary dissection were perfused with PBS, minced and digested with collagenase I and hyaluronidase. Ficoll density gradient centrifugation was used to isolate mononuclear cells from either lymph nodes or under 65 ml of peripheral blood. A purity exceeding 90% was confirmed by FACS for the sorted cell populations.

A note on this clonotype: Its antigen is still unknown. No base qualities exist here, and no much larger clone lies one base off it.

Amplification of full-length TCR variable regions was done by 5' RACE PCR using constant-region reverse primers, and this step was followed by semi-nested PCR with Nested Universal Primer A. Using the ReliaPrep RNA Cell Miniprep System, total RNA was extracted, and the SMARTer RACE 5'/3' Kit was then used to reverse transcribe the RNA into 5'RACE-ready cDNA. An Illumina MiSeq was used to sequence the full-length TCR alpha and beta libraries, which had been barcoded with multiplex adaptors. The published analysis was carried out like this. Sequencing data were pooled across the five patients for each of nine subset-tissue groups and compared by unsupervised clustering of TCR gene usage. Repertoire similarity was calculated with the Morisita-Horn index, weighting shared sequences by their contribution to each repertoire. TCRdb reprocessed the public reads (quality trimming at Q25 with fastp, clone calling with MiXCR) and kept in-frame beta chains. CDR3 protein duplicates are merged, each entry listing the most common genes and DNA. TCRdb assigned the V and J calls; the authors' analysis was not used. The sample table records under 11,000 distinct CDR3 sequences; over 25% of these occur just once. The ten largest account for around 3.2% of the sample.

The receptor chain draws on TRBV7-9 and TRBJ1-4; TRBD1 lines up with 7 middle nucleotides. The sequencing sample was made of Tregs sorted from a lymph node. This clonotype originated in a female donor with breast cancer. CDR3 region: CASSLEGADEKLFF. The DNA reads as follows: TGTGCCAGCAGCTTAGAGGGGGCAGATGAAAAACTGTTTTTT. This CDR3, with the reference TRBV7-9 and TRBJ1-4 proteins standing in past its ends, gives the full variable domain DTGVSQNPRHKITKRGQNVTFRCDPISEHNRLYWYRQTLGQGPEFLTYFQNEAQLEKSRLLSDRFSAERPKGSFSTLEIQRTEQGDSAMYLCASSLEGADEKLFFGSGTQLSVL.